These 9 T cell receptor beta chains came from one sample sequenced in a study of post-analysis software for immune sequencing data. Points from the study as a whole: The study found TRBV5-6, TRBV5-1 and TRBV20-1 among roughly 5 TRBV segments more frequent in patients than controls.

These receptors' targets are unknown. Presence of unique molecular identifiers characterized the TCR beta cDNA libraries. One entry per CDR3 protein results from TCRdb running MiXCR on the PCR reads. Seen here are about 540,000 distinct CDR3 sequences, around 36% observed once, and the top ten hold under 7%. Sequences were obtained from blood. The receptors shown here come from a girl between 2 and 17 years old with multiple sclerosis.

This clonotype was counted ten times or more. One end of the junction is discordant with germline, which a read error may explain. The chain recombines TRBV5-1 with TRBJ2-5; TRBD1 agrees at 8 bases. CDR3 length: 13 amino acids. Looked up from germline, CDR1 is SGHRS and CDR2 is YFSETQ. CDR3: CASSLTGGETQYF. The CDR3 coding sequence is TGTGCCAGCAGTCTAACAGGGGGGGAGACCCAGTACTTC. Together with reference TRBV5-1 and TRBJ2-5, the CDR3 gives the full variable domain: KAGVTQTPRYLIKTRGQQVTLSCSPISGHRSVSWYQQTPGQGLQFLFEYFSETQRNKGNFPGRFSGRQFSNSRSEMNVSTLELGDSALYLCASSLTGGETQYFGPGTRLLVL.

This chain connects TRBV7-2 to TRBJ2-3; D is perhaps TRBD1 (6 bases). This CDR3 spans 14 amino acids. Trimming shortened V by 2 bases and J by 2 bases, and 8 bases separated the two germline ends. CDR1 is SGHTA, CDR2 FQGNSA, per germline. CDR3 DNA sequence: TGTGCCAGCAGCTTACAGGGGAACACAGATACGCAGTATTTT. It codes for CASSLQGNTDTQYF.

This clonotype showed up just a few times. This chain connects TRBV11-2 to TRBJ1-5; TRBD1 aligns across 7 bases. Germline CDR1 and CDR2: SGHAT and FQNNGV. Unmatched junction bases numbered 11, after V lost 8 bases and J lost 4 bases. This CDR3 spans 15 amino acids. The CDR3, as DNA: TGTGCCAGCGCCCGGGAAGGGGGCAGGAATCAGCCCCAGCATTTT. The encoded protein is CASAREGGRNQPQHF.

This clonotype was picked up one time. An end of the junction differs from the germline gene, which may be a read error. The chain combines TRBV4-1 with TRBJ1-2; D is possibly TRBD1 (5 bases). CDR1 is MGHRA and CDR2 is YSYEKL in the germline V gene. The CDR3 spans 15 residues. The CDR3 DNA reads as TGCGCCAGCAGCCAGCCCTTGGGAGGGACCAATGGCCACACCTTC. This encodes CASSQPLGGTNGHTF.

This clonotype has a handful of counts. The chain carries TRBV7-9 and TRBJ2-5; D possibly uses TRBD1 or TRBD2 (5 bases each). The CDR3 is 16 residues long. Germline CDR1 is SEHNR and CDR2 is FQNEAQ (reference sequence). V was trimmed by 5 bases and J by 0 bases, leaving 16 bases between them. The CDR3 sequence: CASSLGTNSYQETQYF. CDR3 in DNA: TGTGCCAGCAGCCTTGGGACCAATTCATACCAAGAGACCCAGTACTTC.

The chain carries TRBV12-3 or TRBV12-4 and TRBJ2-5, with D unclear. Trimming cost V 2 bases and J 0 bases, with 7 bases left between them. CDR3 length equals 14 residues. In DNA form, the CDR3 reads TGTGCCAGCAGTTTAACCCCAAACCAAGAGACCCAGTACTTC. Its translation: CASSLTPNQETQYF.

This chain uses TRBV5-1 with TRBJ2-1; no clear D. The CDR3 extends over 17 amino acids. V was shortened by 0 bases and J by 0 bases, with 13 bases between the two germline ends. Germline-derived CDR1 and CDR2 are SGHRS and YFSETQ. As DNA, the CDR3 is TGCGCCAGCAGCTTGGCCACTGGGGTAAGCTCCTACAATGAGCAGTTCTTC. It codes for CASSLATGVSSYNEQFF.

The rearrangement joins TRBV4-2 to TRBJ2-3; a possible D gene is TRBD2 (5 bases). The CDR3 has 16 amino acids. V was clipped by 1 base and J by 0 bases, with 11 bases between them. Germline V gene data show CDR1 as LGHNA and CDR2 as YNFKEQ. In DNA form, the CDR3 reads TGTGCCAGCAGCCAAGTTCAAGCGGCAAGCACAGATACGCAGTATTTT. This gives the protein CASSQVQAASTDTQYF.

This sequence joins TRBV2 and TRBJ2-5; D might be TRBD1 or TRBD2, each matching 6 bases. Germline V gene sequence: CDR1 SNHLY, CDR2 FYNNEI. This CDR3 contains 13 residues. Trimming took 10 bases from V and 2 from J, leaving 14 bases between them. The CDR3 nucleotides are TGTGCCACTGCCGGGGGCCCTCAAGAGACCCAGTACTTC. Amino acids: CATAGGPQETQYF.